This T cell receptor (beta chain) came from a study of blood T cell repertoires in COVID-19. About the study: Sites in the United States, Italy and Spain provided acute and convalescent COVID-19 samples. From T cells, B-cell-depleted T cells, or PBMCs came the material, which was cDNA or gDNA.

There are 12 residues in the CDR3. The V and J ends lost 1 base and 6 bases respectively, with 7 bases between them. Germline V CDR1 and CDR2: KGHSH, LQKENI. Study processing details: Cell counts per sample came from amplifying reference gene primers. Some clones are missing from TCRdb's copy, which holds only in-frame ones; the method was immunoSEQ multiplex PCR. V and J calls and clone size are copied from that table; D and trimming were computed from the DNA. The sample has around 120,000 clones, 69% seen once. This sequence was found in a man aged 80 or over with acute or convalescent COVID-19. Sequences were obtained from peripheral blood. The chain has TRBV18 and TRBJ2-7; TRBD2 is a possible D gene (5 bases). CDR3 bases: TGTGCCAGCTCACCACGGGCGGGCGAGCAGTACTTC. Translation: CASSPRAGEQYF.